This T cell receptor (beta chain) was recovered during a study of cytotoxic CD8 clonotypes in ibrutinib-treated CLL. Study outcomes and limitations: Relative to age-matched healthy donors, clonality at baseline was higher, and it tracked circulating CD8+ T-cell counts.

Concerning this clone itself: Antigen specificity is unknown.

Germline CDR1 reads LNHDA; CDR2 reads SQIVND (reference sequence). Trimming cost V 6 bases and J 5 bases, with 19 bases left between them. The CDR3 extends over 15 amino acids. This table comes from immunoSEQ multiplex PCR, and its TCRdb copy is limited to in-frame clones, with some not included. The table lists about 160,000 clones, around nine tenths of them singletons. The receptor comes from a human donor with chronic lymphocytic leukemia. The chain combines TRBV19 with TRBJ2-5, with D perhaps assigned TRBD1 or TRBD2 (5 bases each). Specimen: PBMCs, collected at disease progression, from a patient treated with ibrutinib. This CDR3 reads CASRTTGTLLETQYF. The CDR3 DNA reads as TGTGCCAGTAGGACAACCGGGACGCTCTTGGAGACCCAGTACTTC. Full variable domain (missing parts from reference TRBV19 and TRBJ2-5): DGGITQSPKYLFRKEGQNVTLSCEQNLNHDAMYWYRQDPGQGLRLIYYSQIVNDFQKGDIAEGYSVSREKKESFPLTVTSAQKNPTAFYLCASRTTGTLLETQYFGPGTRLLVL.